Reported below is one TCR beta chain. TCR alpha and beta CDR3s were amplified from mRNA by semiquantitative ARM-PCR. Tagged nested gene-specific primers were used first, then communal superprimers amplified exponentially. TCRdb re-analysed the multiplex PCR reads in MiXCR, keeping a single row per CDR3 protein. Of over 8,000 distinct CDR3 sequences in the sample, roughly 54% were seen once. The data belong to a study of relationships among human T cell subsets. From the CD45RA-negative fraction, anti-CD45RO beads picked out CD45RA-RO+ memory T cells. Between the trimmed V and J ends, which lost 6 bases and 0 bases, there was a span of 15 bases. The CDR3 runs 15 residues. Germline CDR1 is SGHVS and CDR2 is FNYEAQ.

The clonotype originates from a man in his forties in good health. This rearrangement joins TRBV7-6 to TRBJ2-7; possible D gene TRBD1, 6 bases. Sequenced input: memory T cells sorted from blood. CDR3 protein: CASSRGTESSYEQYF. In DNA, the CDR3 is TGTGCCAGCAGTAGGGGGACGGAGAGCTCCTACGAGCAGTACTTC.